This TCR beta chain was found in a study of blood T cell repertoires in COVID-19. Turning to the study itself: T cells, B-cell-depleted T cells, or PBMCs provided the cDNA or gDNA that served as material.

Some clones are missing from TCRdb's copy, which holds only in-frame ones; the method was immunoSEQ multiplex PCR. This sample has tens of thousands of clones; around 90% occur once, and the top ten carry 6.7%. The CDR3 covers 14 residues. The ends were cut back, 2 bases at V and 10 bases at J, with 17 bases in the middle. From germline, CDR1 is GTSNPN and CDR2 SVGIG (reference sequence). Only one count was recorded for this clone. This chain links TRBV30 with TRBJ1-4; the D is unclear. The sequencing input was peripheral blood. The source is a man younger than 30 with COVID-19, enrolled during active disease. In DNA, the CDR3 is TGTGCCTGGAGTAGATCCCTTCGGGAGGGAAAACTGTTTTTT. This sequence encodes CAWSRSLREGKLFF.